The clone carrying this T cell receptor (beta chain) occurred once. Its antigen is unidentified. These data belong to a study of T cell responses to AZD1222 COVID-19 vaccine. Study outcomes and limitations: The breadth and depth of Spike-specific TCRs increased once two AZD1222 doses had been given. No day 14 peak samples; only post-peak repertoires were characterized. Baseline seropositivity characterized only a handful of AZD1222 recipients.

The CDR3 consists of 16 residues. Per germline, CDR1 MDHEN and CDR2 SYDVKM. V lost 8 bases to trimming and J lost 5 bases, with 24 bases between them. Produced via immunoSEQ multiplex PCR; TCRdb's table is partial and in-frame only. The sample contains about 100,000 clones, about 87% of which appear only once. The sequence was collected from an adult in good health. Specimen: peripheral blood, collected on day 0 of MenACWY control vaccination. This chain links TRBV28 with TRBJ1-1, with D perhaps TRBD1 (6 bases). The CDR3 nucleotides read TGTGCCAGCCCCCCCCCGTCGGGACAACCACGGACTGAAGCTTTCTTT. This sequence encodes CASPPPSGQPRTEAFF.